This T cell receptor beta chain is drawn from a study of shared clonotypes between healthy human individuals. Turning to the study itself: Donors had three CD4 naive, three CD4 memory, two CD8 naive and one CD8 memory plate apiece.

CDR1 and CDR2 (germline): ENHRY, SYGVKD. V was pared by 1 base and J by 5 bases, with 14 bases between. The CDR3 contains 15 residues. The table came from immunoSEQ multiplex PCR; TCRdb's copy has only in-frame clones and leaves some out. Found here are roughly 2.5 million clones, roughly 92% of them singletons; the top ten hold roughly 0.14%. Sequencing used naive CD4+ T cells sorted from blood. Specified subset: CD45RA+ positively selected. The gene calls are TRBV10-3 and TRBJ2-5, with no clear D. This clonotype was sampled from a man aged 18 to 30 in good health. The CDR3 coding sequence is TGTGCCATCAGTGAGTTCAGACCCCAAGAGGAGACCCAGTACTTC. Amino acids: CAISEFRPQEETQYF.